This T cell receptor (beta chain) was captured by sequencing in a study of T cell repertoires in cytomegalovirus infection. Study information: The public TCR beta signatures pointed to both CMV infection and matching HLA type.

This clonotype was seen only a few times. Its cognate antigen is unknown. V trimming: 5 bases; J trimming: 7 bases; junction bases outside the gene matches: 8. The germline CDR1 and CDR2 sequences are MDHEN and SYDVKM. The CDR3 loop spans 15 amino acids. One entry per CDR3 protein, called by TCRdb with MiXCR from the reads. The sample has more than 650,000 distinct CDR3 sequences, 35% seen once. Study conclusions and caveats: Ex vivo responses were dominated by HLA-C-restricted CMV-specific TCR beta clonotypes.

Material for sequencing was PBMCs. The TCR was taken from a human donor in good health (CMV status not recorded). Some clones in this sample may be carry-over from other donors' samples. This rearrangement joins TRBV28 to TRBJ1-6; 7 bases match TRBD1. The CDR3 DNA follows: TGTGCCAGCAGTACCCCGACAGGGATCAATTCACCCCTCCACTTT. Translation: CASSTPTGINSPLHF.